This TCR beta chain was identified during a study of T cell responses to AZD1222 COVID-19 vaccine. Study results and caveats: Seropositivity was recorded at baseline in only a handful of AZD1222 recipients. Vaccine-associated CD4 TCRs spanned spike, dominant at 160-218 and 743-854. A mostly white British donor set with more females was recruited, and clonal diversity was possibly underestimated. Only after the peak T cell response were repertoires sampled.

Turning to this clone: The antigen is unknown.

CDR3 length: 15 residues. Trimming left V 0 bases short and J 9 bases short, with 12 bases between. The germline V gene has CDR1 LGHDT and CDR2 YNNKEL (reference sequence). Data came from immunoSEQ multiplex PCR; TCRdb stores just in-frame clones and leaves some out. The top ten clones hold around 1% of a sample with 210,000 or so clones, approximately 94% of them seen once. Here the sequenced sample was peripheral blood, taken on day 0 of MenACWY control vaccination. J is TRBJ1-6 and V is TRBV3-1 (or the pseudogene TRBV3-2); D perhaps matches TRBD1 (5 bases). The origin of this receptor is an adult in good health. Here the CDR3 DNA reads TGTGCCAGCAGCCAAGATTTCAGGGCGGGTTCACCCCTCCACTTT. This codes for CASSQDFRAGSPLHF.